Described below is a single T cell receptor (beta chain) sequence and its context. This entry belongs to a study of cytomegalovirus exposure and HLA in healthy donors. Vbeta (60) and Jbeta (13) primers were used in the PCR. The method was immunoSEQ multiplex PCR; TCRdb's version includes in-frame clones alone and lacks a portion of them. The sample totals around 75,000 clones. CDR3 length: 13 amino acids. V was shortened by 0 bases and J by 6 bases, with 5 bases between the two germline ends. The germline V gene has CDR1 LNHNV and CDR2 YYDKDF (reference sequence). This receptor was obtained from a man in his forties or fifties in good health and CMV-seropositive. What was sequenced was PBMCs. This sequence joins TRBV15 and TRBJ1-4; D gene uncertain. The CDR3 region is CATSRDRDEKLFF. CDR3 nucleotides: TGTGCCACCAGCAGAGATCGTGATGAAAAACTGTTTTTT.